The 14 T cell receptor beta chains below were found in one sample sequenced in a study of beta chain features in type 1 diabetes (dated by TCRdb to the late 2010s). The library came from the immunoSEQ multiplex PCR assay. All of the isolated RNA was reverse transcribed with the High Capacity cDNA Reverse Transcription Kit, so expressed TCRB transcripts were sequenced. TCRdb carries this immuneACCESS record with in-frame sequences only. Its versions omit some clonotypes, under half of them owing to an unresolved V gene in the studies checked, with the rest unexplained. The sample table holds over 200,000 clones, of which 11% were seen once. The top ten clones comprise 0.017% of the sample. Study-wide findings and limitations: A moderate but significant shortening of TCRB CDR3 length was observed in type 1 diabetes patients in all four CD4+ subsets.

No antigen is known for these receptors. Material for sequencing was naive CD4+ T cells from blood. What this sample's cell subset or site label stands for: true naive CD4+ T cells. Source of these receptors: a man aged 30-40 years with type 1 diabetes.

The V and J genes are TRBV11-2 and TRBJ2-7; D possibly corresponds to TRBD1 (6 bases). This CDR3 is built from 13 residues. Per germline, CDR1 SGHAT and CDR2 FQNNGV. Deletions cut 3 bases from V and 7 bases from J, with 13 bases between. CDR3 nucleotides: TGTGCCAGCAGCTTTTCGGGGCAGGGGGAGCAGTACTTC. This gives the protein CASSFSGQGEQYF.

There are a few counts of this clone. The chain recombines TRBV9 with TRBJ2-3; D unclear. V was pared by 3 bases and J by 10 bases, with 15 bases between. CDR1 and CDR2 (germline): SGDLS, YYNGEE. This CDR3 spans 13 amino acids. CDR3 bases: TGTGCCAGCAGCGCCGAGGTCGGTAGTTCGCAGTATTTT. Its translation: CASSAEVGSSQYF.

The chain has TRBV5-1 and TRBJ2-1; 10 bases line up with TRBD2. From germline, CDR1 is SGHRS and CDR2 YFSETQ. The CDR3 is 14 residues long. The ends lost 2 bases at V and 10 bases at J; junction bases unmatched: 6. The CDR3 loop is CASSLAGGPGEQFF. The CDR3 bases are TGCGCCAGCAGCTTAGCGGGGGGGCCGGGAGAGCAGTTCTTC.

Of note for this clone: Additional DNA sequences in this sample encode the identical CDR3. The chain employs TRBV2 and TRBJ1-5; D gene unclear. V lost 8 bases to trimming and J lost 0 bases, with 8 bases between them. CDR1 and CDR2 (germline): SNHLY, FYNNEI. The CDR3 length is 13 residues. CDR3 sequence: CASVGDSNQPQHF. CDR3 nucleotides: TGTGCCAGCGTCGGAGATAGCAATCAGCCCCAGCATTTT. Full variable domain (outside the CDR3, taken from reference TRBV2 and TRBJ1-5): EPEVTQTPSHQVTQMGQEVILRCVPISNHLYFYWYRQILGQKVEFLVSFYNNEISEKSEIFDDQFSVERPDGSNFTLKIRSTKLEDSAMYFCASVGDSNQPQHFGDGTRLSIL.

This chain joins TRBV29-1 and TRBJ1-1, with a tentative D call TRBD1 (6 bases). The germline V gene has CDR1 SQVTM and CDR2 ANQGSEA. V was pared by 7 bases and J by 0 bases, with 9 bases between. This CDR3 has 12 residues. The CDR3 nucleotides are TGCAGCGGAGGACAGATGAACACTGAAGCTTTCTTT. It codes for CSGGQMNTEAFF.

This chain uses TRBV2 with TRBJ1-6; 7 bases agree with TRBD1. Losses at the gene ends were 10 bases for V and 0 bases for J; bases not matched to a gene: 6. Germline CDR1 reads SNHLY; CDR2 reads FYNNEI. The CDR3 loop spans 15 amino acids. CDR3 coding DNA: TGTGCCACCCAGGGGGAAAGCTCCTATAATTCACCCCTCCACTTT. Translated: CATQGESSYNSPLHF.

This clone has more than one count but fewer than ten. The chain is built from TRBV6-1 and TRBJ2-4; D is ambiguous. CDR1 and CDR2 from the germline V gene are MNHNS and SASEGT. This CDR3 is built from 15 residues. V was pared by 7 bases and J by 4 bases, with 17 bases between. CDR3 sequence (DNA): TGTGCCAGCACCCGTCCAGGCACGATAAAAAACATTCAGTACTTC. Encoded protein: CASTRPGTIKNIQYF.

The chain is built from TRBV2 and TRBJ1-2, with D perhaps TRBD1 (5 bases). Per germline, CDR1 SNHLY and CDR2 FYNNEI. V was clipped by 6 bases and J by 0 bases, with 8 bases between them. This CDR3 has 13 amino acids. The CDR3 loop reads CASRWTTNYGYTF. CDR3 DNA sequence: TGTGCCAGCAGATGGACAACTAACTATGGCTACACCTTC.

This clone was seen a few times. The V gene is TRBV7-2, the J gene TRBJ2-3; a weak D match, TRBD2 (6 bases). V lost 7 bases and J 2 bases, leaving 10 bases between the germline ends. The CDR3 length is 13 residues. Germline V gives CDR1 SGHTA, CDR2 FQGNSA. CDR3 DNA sequence: TGTGCCAGCACCCGGGACTTCACAGATACGCAGTATTTT. Its translation is CASTRDFTDTQYF.

In DNA, the CDR3 is TGCGCCAGCAGCCAAGAGGCCAGGGGTAGGACTGGGCAGGATGGCTACACCTTC. It codes for CASSQEARGRTGQDGYTF. The V call is TRBV4-1, the J call TRBJ1-2, with D possibly being TRBD1 (6 bases). This CDR3 has 18 amino acids. Deletions cut 0 bases from V and 6 bases from J, with 23 bases between. The germline CDR1 and CDR2 sequences are MGHRA and YSYEKL.

The chain is built from TRBV15 and TRBJ1-5; tentative D call: TRBD1 (6 bases). CDR3 length equals 14 residues. V gave up 1 base and J gave up 3 bases, with 7 bases separating them. CDR1 and CDR2 (germline): LNHNV, YYDKDF (reference sequence). This CDR3 is CATSRGQVNQPQHF. Here the CDR3 DNA reads TGTGCCACCAGCAGAGGACAGGTCAATCAGCCCCAGCATTTT.

This clone was seen more than once but under ten times. This sequence joins TRBV23-1 and TRBJ2-7; D is undetermined. TRBV23-1 is filed as an ORF, its function uncertain. The CDR3 consists of 15 residues. V was trimmed by 2 bases and J by 3 bases, leaving 14 bases between them. The CDR3 DNA reads as TGCGCCAGCAGTCAAGTAGGCGACGGAGACTACGAGCAGTACTTC. It is translated as CASSQVGDGDYEQYF.

Comments on this clone: The junction differs from germline at one of its ends, possibly a read error. The chain links TRBV7-2 to TRBJ1-1; TRBD1 is a possible D gene (6 bases). This CDR3 has 13 amino acids. Germline values: CDR1 SGHTA, CDR2 FQGNSA. This CDR3 reads CATGTRLNAEAFF. The DNA for the CDR3 is TGTGCCACAGGGACACGGCTGAACGCTGAAGCTTTCTTT. The full variable domain, with the rest looked up from reference TRBV7-2 and TRBJ1-1, is GAGVSQSPSNKVTEKGKDVELRCDPISGHTALYWYRQSLGQGLEFLIYFQGNSAPDKSGLPSDRFSAERTGGSVSTLTIQRTQQEDSAVYLCATGTRLNAEAFFGQGTRLTVV.

This chain joins TRBV29-1 and TRBJ2-2, with TRBD1 as a possible D gene (7 bases). Trimming stripped 6 bases from V and 1 base from J, with 12 bases between. Germline V lookup: CDR1 SQVTM, CDR2 ANQGSEA. This CDR3 contains 14 residues. The DNA for the CDR3 is TGCAGCGTGGAGGGACAGATGAACACCGGGGAGCTGTTTTTT. It yields the protein CSVEGQMNTGELFF.